Following are 17 T cell receptor beta chains from one sample sequenced in a study of long-term antiretroviral therapy in people with HIV. The immunoSEQ assay was v3.0, run at survey level. TCRdb's table, derived via immunoSEQ multiplex PCR, lists solely in-frame clones and lacks some. In the table there are tens of thousands of clones, roughly 90% of which are singletons. Material: unsorted PBMCs, obtained just over 5 years after starting antiretroviral therapy. The source is a middle-aged woman with HIV.

The chain uses TRBV19 and TRBJ2-7; 9 bases fit TRBD1. The CDR3 has 15 residues. Trimming cost V 3 bases and J 2 bases; bases outside gene matches: 5. Germline CDR1 reads LNHDA; CDR2 reads SQIVND (reference sequence). As DNA, the CDR3 is TGTGCCAGTAGTATTCCGGGACAGGGAGCCTACGAGCAGTACTTC. It yields the protein CASSIPGQGAYEQYF.

In nucleotides, the CDR3 is TGTGCCAGCAGCTTAGTAGGGGGGGCTCACACTGAAGCTTTCTTT. It yields the protein CASSLVGGAHTEAFF. This chain links TRBV7-9 with TRBJ1-1, with D possibly being TRBD1 (6 bases). The germline V gene encodes CDR1 SEHNR and CDR2 FQNEAQ (reference sequence). This CDR3 has 15 residues. The V end lost 1 base, the J end lost 3 bases, and 12 bases lay between the germline ends.

V is TRBV9 and J is TRBJ1-6, with 7 bases matching TRBD1. Trimming removed 5 bases from V and 8 bases from J; junction bases left unmatched: 10. The CDR3 is 15 amino acids. CDR1 SGDLS and CDR2 YYNGEE come from the germline V gene. The CDR3 DNA is TGTGCCAGCAGTCGACAGGGAACGGATTATTCACCCCTCCACTTT. This codes for CASSRQGTDYSPLHF. Combining the CDR3 with reference TRBV9 and TRBJ1-6 gives the whole variable domain DSGVTQTPKHLITATGQRVTLRCSPRSGDLSVYWYQQSLDQGLQFLIQYYNGEERAKGNILERFSAQQFPDLHSELNLSSLELGDSALYFCASSRQGTDYSPLHFGNGTRLTVT.

The V and J genes are TRBV7-2 and TRBJ2-7, with D maybe TRBD2 (7 bases). The V end lost 3 bases, the J end lost 0 bases, and 15 bases lay between the germline ends. The CDR3 contains 16 residues. Germline V lookup: CDR1 SGHTA, CDR2 FQGNSA. The CDR3 DNA reads TGTGCCAGCAGCTTTGGTGGGGGGGCACGCTCCTACGAGCAGTACTTC. Translation: CASSFGGGARSYEQYF.

This chain links TRBV6-1 with TRBJ2-5; the D gene is possibly TRBD1 (5 bases). The germline CDR1 and CDR2 sequences are MNHNS and SASEGT. CDR3 length: 14 amino acids. V was clipped by 4 bases and J by 4 bases, with 13 bases between them. Here the CDR3 reads CASSGAGLGETQYF. CDR3 DNA sequence: TGTGCCAGCAGTGGGGCAGGGTTGGGAGAGACCCAGTACTTC.

The genes are TRBV7-9 and TRBJ1-1; a weak D match, TRBD1 (5 bases). The CDR3 runs 12 residues. Trimming took 4 bases from V and 11 from J, leaving 14 bases between them. Germline assignment: CDR1 SEHNR and CDR2 FQNEAQ (reference sequence). CDR3 sequence: CASSSAARGAFF. CDR3 DNA: TGTGCCAGCAGCTCCGCCGCGCGGGGCGCTTTCTTT. The full variable domain, in which reference TRBV7-9 and TRBJ1-1 provide the parts outside the CDR3, is DTGVSQNPRHKITKRGQNVTFRCDPISEHNRLYWYRQTLGQGPEFLTYFQNEAQLEKSRLLSDRFSAERPKGSFSTLEIQRTEQGDSAMYLCASSSAARGAFFGQGTRLTVV.

The CDR3 DNA follows: TGTGCCAGCAGTGGGGACATGTCGGTATACAATGAGCAGTTCTTC. This translates into CASSGDMSVYNEQFF. The J gene is TRBJ2-1, the V gene TRBV2, with TRBD1 as a possible D gene (6 bases). The CDR3 runs 15 residues. Trimming stripped 4 bases from V and 4 bases from J, with 14 bases between. Germline V gene data show CDR1 as SNHLY and CDR2 as FYNNEI.

The chain combines TRBV5-4 with TRBJ2-3; D call uncertain. The CDR3 has 15 amino acids. Germline CDR1 SGHNT, CDR2 YYREEE (reference sequence). Trimming pared 1 base from V and 4 bases from J, leaving 13 bases between. The CDR3 reads CASSLRDTSPDTQYF. The CDR3 DNA is TGTGCCAGCAGCTTGCGTGACACCTCCCCAGATACGCAGTATTTT.

This clone was counted a single time. The V call is TRBV19, the J call TRBJ2-3; 9 bases line up with TRBD1. V was clipped by 5 bases and J by 6 bases; unmatched bases: 12. Germline V gene lookup returns CDR1 LNHDA and CDR2 SQIVND (reference sequence). The CDR3 has 16 amino acids. DNA for the CDR3: TGTGCCAGTAGTGGCCGGGACAGGGTAATATTCGATACGCAGTATTTT. This codes for CASSGRDRVIFDTQYF.

V is TRBV18 and J is TRBJ2-3; weak D call: TRBD2 (5 bases). Germline assignment: CDR1 KGHSH and CDR2 LQKENI. The CDR3 is 14 amino acids. The ends were cut back, 2 bases at V and 1 base at J, with 7 bases in the middle. The CDR3 reads CASSPEGGTDTQYF. The CDR3 DNA reads TGTGCCAGCTCACCAGAGGGAGGCACAGATACGCAGTATTTT.

This chain links TRBV7-8 with TRBJ2-5; D remains ambiguous. CDR1 is SGHVS and CDR2 is FQNEAQ in the germline V gene. V was pared by 1 base and J by 5 bases, with 17 bases between. The CDR3 has 16 amino acids. The CDR3 DNA sequence: TGTGCCAGCAGCTTAGTTCAGGAGTATGATTCGGAGACCCAGTACTTC. Encoded protein: CASSLVQEYDSETQYF.

This chain joins TRBV7-9 and TRBJ2-7; 12 nucleotides align to TRBD2. This CDR3 region has 16 residues. Germline V gene lookup returns CDR1 SEHNR and CDR2 FQNEAQ (reference sequence). V was clipped by 5 bases and J by 0 bases; unmatched bases: 5. CDR3 coding DNA: TGTGCCAGCAGCCCGACTAGCGGGGGTCTCTCCTACGAGCAGTACTTC. The encoded protein is CASSPTSGGLSYEQYF. Combining the CDR3 with reference TRBV7-9 and TRBJ2-7 gives the whole variable domain DTGVSQNPRHKITKRGQNVTFRCDPISEHNRLYWYRQTLGQGPEFLTYFQNEAQLEKSRLLSDRFSAERPKGSFSTLEIQRTEQGDSAMYLCASSPTSGGLSYEQYFGPGTRLTVT.

V and J are TRBV5-1 and TRBJ2-3; TRBD2 agrees at 8 bases. The CDR3 is made up of 16 amino acids. The V gene end was trimmed by 0 bases and the J gene end by 3 bases; junction bases not matched to a gene: 6. Germline assignment: CDR1 SGHRS and CDR2 YFSETQ. This CDR3 is CASSLEVSGKTDTQYF. As DNA, the CDR3 is TGCGCCAGCAGCTTGGAGGTTAGCGGGAAAACAGATACGCAGTATTTT.

V and J are TRBV6-1 and TRBJ2-5; TRBD1 matches at 8 bases. V lost 8 bases to trimming and J lost 5 bases; unmatched junction nucleotides: 7. CDR3 length: 13 amino acids. Per the germline V gene, CDR1 is MNHNS and CDR2 is SASEGT. DNA of the CDR3: TGTGCCAGCCGAGACAGGGGCAGGGAGACCCAGTACTTC. This encodes CASRDRGRETQYF.

This sequence joins TRBV11-2 and TRBJ2-7, with 9 bases lining up with TRBD2. The V gene end was trimmed by 5 bases and the J gene end by 3 bases; junction bases not matched to a gene: 11. This CDR3 comprises 16 residues. Germline loops: CDR1 SGHAT, CDR2 FQNNGV. The chain's CDR3 is CASSASGTSIFYEQYF. CDR3 coding DNA: TGTGCCAGCAGCGCGTCCGGGACTAGCATTTTCTACGAGCAGTACTTC.

The chain carries TRBV19 and TRBJ2-3, with a possible D match to TRBD2 (5 bases). Per the germline V gene, CDR1 is LNHDA and CDR2 is SQIVND (reference sequence). V lost 6 bases to trimming and J lost 6 bases, with 13 bases between them. The CDR3 loop spans 13 amino acids. The CDR3 coding sequence is TGTGCCAGTAGCACTGGGAGTAAGGATACGCAGTATTTT. Translation: CASSTGSKDTQYF.

The chain is built from TRBV30 and TRBJ1-2; D remains ambiguous. V lost 4 bases and J 3 bases, leaving 15 bases between the germline ends. CDR3 length equals 14 residues. Germline CDR1 and CDR2: GTSNPN and SVGIG (reference sequence). The CDR3 region has the DNA TGTGCCTGGACCCGAGGGCCGGGTCACTATGGCTACACCTTC. Its translation is CAWTRGPGHYGYTF.